This is a list of T cell receptor beta chains from one sample in a study of shared clonotypes between healthy human individuals. The method was immunoSEQ multiplex PCR; TCRdb's version includes in-frame clones alone and lacks a portion of them. The sample records more than 2,000,000 clones, around 90% being singletons. The sample consisted of naive CD4+ T cells sorted from blood. These receptors were obtained from a man younger than 30 in good health. The CDR3 runs from the conserved cysteine through the conserved F or W. Each record gives: CDR3 DNA, CDR3 protein, D gene, V gene, clone size, J gene. A D gene is named only where the DNA matches it firmly. Only some rows state a clone size, as once, few, many or a class for expanded clones.

TGTGCCAGTCAGGACAGCTCTGGAAACACCATATATTTT	CASQDSSGNTIYF	NA	TRBV19	NA	TRBJ1-3
TGCGCCAGCAGCCCTCGGCCGTCCTACGAGCAGTACTTC	CASSPRPSYEQYF	NA	TRBV5-1	NA	TRBJ2-7
TGTGCCAGCAGCTTGCTAGATGTGGCGGGGGACAAGTACTTC	CASSLLDVAGDKYF	NA	TRBV5-6	NA	TRBJ2-4
TGTGCCAGTAGGATCTCGGACGGAAACTATGGCTACACCTTC	CASRISDGNYGYTF	NA	TRBV19	few	TRBJ1-2
TGTGCCAGCAGTGACCCAAGGCAGGGGTCCTACGAGCAGTACTTC	CASSDPRQGSYEQYF	NA	TRBV25-1	NA	TRBJ2-7
TGTGCCAGCAGCCCGGTGACGGGGAACACTGAAGCTTTCTTT	CASSPVTGNTEAFF	NA	TRBV9	NA	TRBJ1-1
TGTGCCAGCAGTTACGCGACGAACACCGGGGAGCTGTTTTTT	CASSYATNTGELFF	NA	TRBV6-5	NA	TRBJ2-2
TGTGCCAGCTCACCACCGGTGGGACTCCTCTACGAGCAGTACTTC	CASSPPVGLLYEQYF	NA	TRBV18	NA	TRBJ2-7
TGCGCCAGCAGGCGGACAGGGAGCACAGATACGCAGTATTTT	CASRRTGSTDTQYF	TRBD1	TRBV5-1	NA	TRBJ2-3
TGTGCCAGCAGTGGGACTAGCGCAAACACCGGGGAGCTGTTTTTT	CASSGTSANTGELFF	TRBD2	TRBV2	NA	TRBJ2-2
TGTGCCTGGAAGGACAGAGCGGACGCAGCAGCTTTCTTT	CAWKDRADAAAFF	NA	TRBV30	NA	TRBJ1-1
TGCGCCAGCAGCACCTCAGGAAACTCTGGGGCCAACGTCCTGACTTTC	CASSTSGNSGANVLTF	NA	TRBV5-1	NA	TRBJ2-6
TGTGCCAGCAGTCCCAGGGTATCTGGGAATTCACCCCTCCACTTT	CASSPRVSGNSPLHF	NA	TRBV27	NA	TRBJ1-6
TGCAGTGTGTGGGGGAACACTGAAGCTTTCTTT	CSVWGNTEAFF	NA	TRBV20-1	few	TRBJ1-1
TGTGCCAGCAGCCAAGTAACAGGTGGCTACACCTTC	CASSQVTGGYTF	NA	TRBV14	NA	TRBJ1-2
TGCGCCAGCAGCCAAGAATGGGACAGGGCTGTCGAGCAGTACTTC	CASSQEWDRAVEQYF	TRBD1	TRBV4-1	NA	TRBJ2-7
TGCAGCGTTCGTGTGCGGGGGGATCCTAGCACAGATACGCAGTATTTT	CSVRVRGDPSTDTQYF	TRBD2	TRBV29-1	NA	TRBJ2-3
TGTGCCAGCAAAATCACCGGGACAGTCACAGATACGCAGTATTTT	CASKITGTVTDTQYF	TRBD1	TRBV2	NA	TRBJ2-3
TGTGCCAGCCACCCCGGGGGCGCGAGCAATCAGCCCCAGCATTTT	CASHPGGASNQPQHF	NA	TRBV6-6	NA	TRBJ1-5
TGTGCCAGCAGCTTAGTTAGGCCCGTAGTCACGGACGGGGAGCTGTTTTTT	CASSLVRPVVTDGELFF	NA	TRBV7-9	NA	TRBJ2-2
TGTGCCACGGACGGGTTAGGAGCCGGGGAGCTGTTTTTT	CATDGLGAGELFF	NA	TRBV2	NA	TRBJ2-2
TGTGCCAGCAGCCGGGACAGGGCTGAAGAGACCCAGTACTTC	CASSRDRAEETQYF	TRBD1	TRBV7-2	NA	TRBJ2-5
TGTGCCAGCAGCTTAGCGGGACTAGCGGTATACAATGAGCAGTTCTTC	CASSLAGLAVYNEQFF	TRBD2	TRBV7-2	NA	TRBJ2-1
TGCGCCAGCAGCCTGTTGAGGATAAGCACAGATACGCAGTATTTT	CASSLLRISTDTQYF	NA	TRBV4-3	NA	TRBJ2-3
TGTGCCAGCAGCTTTGGACTAGCCACAGATACGCAGTATTTT	CASSFGLATDTQYF	TRBD2	TRBV5-6	NA	TRBJ2-3
TGTGCCTGGAGTGGTCTGGGGCCCCTTCCTAACTATGGCTACACCTTC	CAWSGLGPLPNYGYTF	NA	TRBV30	NA	TRBJ1-2
TGTGCCAGCAGTGAGGGACAGCGTTTTAACTATGGCTACACCTTC	CASSEGQRFNYGYTF	TRBD1	TRBV6-1	NA	TRBJ1-2
TGTGCCAGCAGGGGGACAGGGGATTCACCCCTCCACTTT	CASRGTGDSPLHF	TRBD1	TRBV6-1	NA	TRBJ1-6
TGTGCCAGCAGCTTAGCCGGGGCGTGGGAGACCCAGTACTTC	CASSLAGAWETQYF	NA	TRBV7-9	NA	TRBJ2-5
TGCAGTGCTAGCCGGGACCGCCAGTACTTC	CSASRDRQYF	NA	TRBV20-1	NA	TRBJ2-5
TGTGCCATCACCTTGGGACCGAGCTCCTACGAGCAGTACTTC	CAITLGPSSYEQYF	NA	TRBV10-3	NA	TRBJ2-7
TGTGCCAGCAGTTACTCCGAAGAGACCCAGTACTTC	CASSYSEETQYF	NA	TRBV6-6	NA	TRBJ2-5
TGTGCCAGCAGCACGCGAGGGGGGTCTAATGAAAAACTGTTTTTT	CASSTRGGSNEKLFF	NA	TRBV11-2	NA	TRBJ1-4